The 21 T cell receptor beta chains below were found in one sample sequenced in a study of tumor and adjacent non-tumor tissue in lung cancer. The template was RNA from unsorted bulk tissue. The library came from three nested PCR rounds adapted from ARM-PCR protocols. TCRdb analysed the multiplex PCR reads with MiXCR anew, one entry per CDR3 protein. The profile shows under 150,000 distinct CDR3 sequences, around three fifths of them singletons. The sample comprised lung tumor tissue. The receptors were sampled from a man aged 25 to 40 with non-small cell lung cancer.

Concerning this clonotype: A much larger clone sits a single nucleotide away, making a read error possible. The V call is TRBV29-1, the J call TRBJ2-3; D is ambiguous. Per germline, CDR1 SQVTM and CDR2 ANQGSEA. The CDR3 consists of 13 residues. The CDR3 spells CSVEDPSTDRQYF. For the CDR3, the DNA is TGCAGCGTTGAAGATCCCAGCACAGATAGGCAGTATTTT.

Ten or more counts support this clonotype. The V gene is TRBV20-1, the J gene TRBJ2-7, with D tentatively TRBD2 (6 bases). This CDR3 contains 15 residues. CDR1 and CDR2 from the germline V gene are DFQATT and SNEGSKA (reference sequence). V was trimmed by 0 bases and J by 2 bases, leaving 14 bases between them. The CDR3 spells CSARDSMGGPYEQYF. Written as DNA, the CDR3 is TGCAGTGCTAGAGATAGTATGGGAGGACCCTACGAGCAGTACTTC.

With respect to this clonotype: A read error is likely, as this CDR3 ends without the conserved phenylalanine or tryptophan. The V call is TRBV11-2, the J call TRBJ2-1; D unclear. The CDR3 runs 13 residues. Germline lookup yields CDR1 SGHAT and CDR2 FQNNGV. CDR3 sequence: CASSLEAGNEQFI. The CDR3 DNA sequence: TGCGCCAGCAGCTTAGAAGCCGGTAATGAGCAGTTCATC.

Comment on this clonotype: A single base separates this from a much larger clone, so it may be a read error. The chain couples TRBV6-6 to TRBJ2-1; 10 bases are a match to TRBD1. Germline V CDR1 and CDR2: MNHNY, SVGAGI (reference sequence). The CDR3 extends over 14 amino acids. The CDR3 DNA reads as TGTGCCAGCAGTTACTCGACAGGGGGCAATGAGCACTTCTTC. Encoded protein: CASSYSTGGNEHFF.

This clonotype occurred many times. This chain links TRBV5-4 with TRBJ2-5; D may be TRBD1 or TRBD2 (6 bases each). The CDR3 loop spans 14 amino acids. CDR1 and CDR2 (germline): SGHNT, YYREEE (reference sequence). V lost 0 bases, J lost 5 bases, and 11 bases lay in between. The DNA of the CDR3 is TGTGCCAGCAGCTTGGAGGGGGGATGGGAGACCCAGTACTTC. It codes for CASSLEGGWETQYF.

This chain connects TRBV4-2 to TRBJ2-7, with D maybe TRBD2 (6 bases). CDR1 LGHNA and CDR2 YNFKEQ come from the germline V gene. V lost 4 bases and J 0 bases, leaving 19 bases between the germline ends. The CDR3 is 17 residues long. The chain's CDR3 is CASSPEAGGGSSYEQYF. Here the CDR3 DNA reads TGTGCCAGCAGCCCCGAGGCAGGTGGGGGGAGCTCCTACGAGCAGTACTTC.

On this clonotype itself: At one boundary the junction diverges from the germline segment, which might be a read error. The chain employs TRBV6-5 and TRBJ1-4; no reliable D call. Germline V gene sequence: CDR1 MNHEY, CDR2 SVGAGI. The CDR3 is made up of 13 amino acids. Here the CDR3 DNA reads TGTGCCAGTAGTTACTCGAACAGCGAAAAACTGTTTTTT. The encoded protein is CASSYSNSEKLFF.

As for this clonotype: No conserved phenylalanine or tryptophan ends this CDR3, so it is likely a read error. The DNA is omitted, as the CDR3 cannot be located on it reliably, and the CDR3 follows TCRdb's listing. The rearrangement links TRBV7-8 to TRBJ2-7. The germline CDR1 and CDR2 sequences are SGHVS and FQNEAQ. With termini counted, the CDR3 has 13 amino acids. The CDR3 spells CASSLSVGYEHYL.

Worth noting for this clonotype: A read error may explain this, as a much larger clone is one base away. The chain links TRBV6-5 to TRBJ2-3; 11 bases are shared with TRBD2. Germline CDR1 reads MNHEY; CDR2 reads SVGAGI. The CDR3 consists of 15 residues. The CDR3 DNA sequence: TGTGCCACCTCGGTAGCGGGGGGGAGCACATATACGCAGTATTTT. As protein: CATSVAGGSTYTQYF.

Concerning this clonotype: The junction differs from germline at one of its ends, possibly a read error. This chain connects TRBV4-1 to TRBJ2-3; TRBD1 agrees at 7 bases. Germline loops: CDR1 MGHRA, CDR2 YSYEKL. CDR3 length: 15 residues. The CDR3 loop is CARSQEGTVPYTQYF. CDR3 nucleotide sequence: TGCGCCAGGAGCCAAGAAGGGACAGTCCCATATACGCAGTATTTT.

Worth noting for this clonotype: One end of the junction does not line up with germline, which may come from a read error. The V and J genes are TRBV11-2 and TRBJ2-6; TRBD1 is a possible D gene (5 bases). CDR1 is SGHAT and CDR2 is FQNNGV in the germline V gene. The length of the CDR3 is 16 residues. Here the CDR3 DNA reads TGTGCCGGCAGCTTAGGTGCAGGGTCAGGGACCAACGTCCTGACTTTC. This encodes CAGSLGAGSGTNVLTF.

With regard to this clonotype: Compared with germline, one end of the junction differs, possibly owing to a read error. This sequence joins TRBV20-1 and TRBJ2-1; D is unclear. There are 14 residues in the CDR3. Germline values: CDR1 DFQATT, CDR2 SNEGSKA (reference sequence). DNA of the CDR3: TGCAGTGCTAGGATCCATACCTCATACAATGGGCAGTTCTTC. Translated, it gives CSARIHTSYNGQFF.

Of note for this clonotype: The CDR3 does not close with the conserved phenylalanine or tryptophan, likely indicating a read error. The DNA is left out, because the CDR3 cannot be placed on it with certainty; the CDR3 is given as TCRdb lists it. The chain is built from TRBV12-3 or TRBV12-4 and TRBJ2-2; TRBD1 reflects the table's D call only, with no check against the DNA. The CDR3 has 15 amino acids, counting both end residues. This chain's CDR3 is CASRLQGWNTREQFV.

This clonotype came up many times. The rearrangement joins TRBV20-1 to TRBJ2-7, with a tentative D call TRBD1 (6 bases). CDR1 and CDR2 (germline): DFQATT, SNEGSKA (reference sequence). V was pared by 5 bases and J by 2 bases, with 10 bases between. This CDR3 spans 12 amino acids. CDR3 nucleotide sequence: TGCAGTGCTGTTGGGGGCACCTACGAGCAGTACTTC. This translates into CSAVGGTYEQYF.

Comment on this clonotype: An end of the junction does not agree with germline; a read error may underlie this. V usage is TRBV6-5 and J usage is TRBJ2-7, with 11 bases that match TRBD1. The CDR3 consists of 15 residues. Germline-derived CDR1 and CDR2 are MNHEY and SVGAGI. The CDR3 DNA sequence: TGTGTCAGCAGTCTCGGACAGGGGGCCCACTACGAGCAGTACTTC. It codes for CVSSLGQGAHYEQYF.

As to this clonotype: This could be a read error, since a much larger clone is one nucleotide away. CDR3 protein: CASSSGQGKVGNTIYF. CDR3 DNA: TGTGCCAGCAGTTCAGGACAGGGGAAGGTTGGAAACACCATATATTTT. The chain has TRBV12-3 or TRBV12-4 and TRBJ1-3; TRBD1 agrees at 9 bases. Trimming at V came to 4 bases and at J to 3 bases, leaving 7 bases not matched to a gene. This CDR3 is built from 16 residues.

This chain joins TRBV20-1 and TRBJ2-1, with 8 bases lining up with TRBD1. Germline CDR1 is DFQATT and CDR2 is SNEGSKA (reference sequence). This CDR3 is 14 amino acids long. V dropped 5 bases and J dropped 13; count of bases not matched to a gene: 16. In DNA, the CDR3 is TGCAGTGCTCAGACAGGGGTTTCCTACAATGTACAGTTCTTC. Its protein product is CSAQTGVSYNVQFF.

This clonotype was detected ten times or more. The V gene is TRBV20-1, the J gene TRBJ1-6, with D unclear. Deletions cut 6 bases from V and 5 bases from J, with 11 bases between. Per germline, CDR1 DFQATT and CDR2 SNEGSKA (reference sequence). This CDR3 contains 13 residues. In DNA, the CDR3 is TGCAGTGCCACGGACGGAGATAATTCACCCCTCCACTTT. Its protein is CSATDGDNSPLHF.

Note on this clonotype: A read error may produce the germline difference seen at one junction end. This chain uses TRBV20-1 with TRBJ2-1, with 8 bases aligning to TRBD2. Germline values: CDR1 DFQATT, CDR2 SNEGSKA (reference sequence). The CDR3 runs to 14 residues. The CDR3 loop is CSADSGEAYNGQFF. The CDR3 DNA sequence: TGCAGTGCAGATAGCGGGGAGGCCTACAATGGGCAGTTCTTC.

This clonotype is judged medium-sized. The chain uses TRBV11-2 and TRBJ2-1; D is uncertain. V lost 2 bases to trimming and J lost 8 bases, with 10 bases between them. The germline V gene has CDR1 SGHAT and CDR2 FQNNGV. CDR3 length equals 13 residues. The CDR3 loop reads CASSLKVKDEQFF. CDR3 in DNA: TGTGCCAGCAGCTTAAAGGTTAAGGATGAGCAGTTCTTC.

This clonotype was seen many times. This chain joins TRBV6-5 and TRBJ1-3; TRBD1 aligns across 7 bases. CDR3 size: 14 residues. The V and J ends lost 5 bases and 3 bases, in that order; junction bases with no gene match: 4. The germline gives CDR1 MNHEY, CDR2 SVGAGI. CDR3 loop: CASSPDRVGNTIYF. The CDR3 DNA reads as TGTGCCAGCAGTCCCGACAGGGTTGGAAACACCATATATTTT.